This T cell receptor (beta chain) was captured in a study of cytomegalovirus exposure and HLA in healthy donors. The PCR employed 60 Vbeta primers together with 13 Jbeta primers. Data came from immunoSEQ multiplex PCR; TCRdb stores just in-frame clones and leaves some out. The sample gives some 90,000 clones, about three quarters of which show up once; approximately 5.1% is in the top ten. This clone was picked up a small number of times. Its specificity is unknown. Study findings and constraints: The study put 150 to 200 TCR beta chains on its list as cytomegalovirus-associated.

Germline values: CDR1 SGHTA, CDR2 FQGNSA. Trimming removed 5 bases from V and 6 bases from J; junction bases left unmatched: 5. This CDR3 has 14 residues. The chain employs TRBV7-2 and TRBJ2-7; 12 bases match TRBD2. The specimen sequenced was PBMCs. The source of this sequence is a young man in good health and CMV-seropositive. The CDR3 spells CASSPGTSGFEQYF. The CDR3 DNA sequence: TGTGCCAGCAGCCCCGGGACTAGCGGGTTCGAGCAGTACTTC.